The source of this T cell receptor (beta chain) is a study of beta chain features in type 1 diabetes. Points from the study as a whole: cDNA-based sequencing might over-represent cells highly expressing TCR. Patients with Type 1 diabetes showed moderately but significantly shorter TCRB CDR3s in all four CD4+ subsets. The naive, central memory and Treg TCRB repertoires looked more alike in patients than they did in healthy donors.

Expressed TCRB transcripts were sequenced because the entire RNA isolate underwent reverse transcription. Naive, central memory and regulatory T cell samples produced a mean of approximately 3.5 million reads. Sequenced by immunoSEQ multiplex PCR; TCRdb stores in-frame clones only, minus some. The repertoire has some 290,000 clones, roughly an eighth of them found once; the top ten carry less than 0.02%. Of note for this clone: What it binds is not known.

The CDR3 has 12 amino acids. Trimming shortened V by 4 bases and J by 2 bases, and 4 bases separated the two germline ends. Germline V gene data show CDR1 as MNHEY and CDR2 as SMNVEV (reference sequence). This sequence was found in a young man with type 1 diabetes. Sequencing was done on a sample of naive CD4+ T cells from blood. The J gene is TRBJ2-3, the V gene TRBV27; D is uncertain. CDR3 DNA sequence: TGTGCCAGCAGTTCTTACACAGATACGCAGTATTTT. Protein product: CASSSYTDTQYF.